What follows are 26 T cell receptor beta chains derived from one specimen sequenced in a study of blood T cell repertoires in COVID-19. Repertoires were generated with immunoSEQ multiplex PCR, while TCRdb's copy carries only in-frame clones and drops some. The repertoire has almost 300,000 clones, nearly 90% of them found once; the top ten carry over 8.5%. The sequenced sample consisted of peripheral blood. The receptors derive from a woman aged 25-40 years with COVID-19, enrolled during active disease.

The chain combines TRBV9 with TRBJ2-1; maybe TRBD2 (6 bases). The germline V gene has CDR1 SGDLS and CDR2 YYNGEE. The germline V and J ends were trimmed by 3 bases and 2 bases, with 6 bases remaining between them. CDR3 length: 13 residues. The CDR3 DNA reads TGTGCCAGCAGCGGGGGGGCCTACAATGAGCAGTTCTTC. Protein: CASSGGAYNEQFF.

This rearrangement joins TRBV10-2 to TRBJ2-1; TRBD2 matches at 14 bases. Germline CDR1 and CDR2: WSHSY and SAAADI. CDR3 size: 15 residues. Trimming took 10 bases from V and 8 from J; bases not matched to a gene: 10. The CDR3 region has the DNA TGCGCCACCTCTAGACTAGCGGGGGGGTCAGATGAGCAGTTCTTC. It encodes CATSRLAGGSDEQFF.

The CDR3 DNA sequence: TGTGCCAGCAGTGAATTATTTGGGGGAGGACAGCCCCAGCATTTT. Protein sequence: CASSELFGGGQPQHF. J is TRBJ1-5 and V is TRBV6-1, with a tentative D call TRBD1 (5 bases). The germline CDR1 and CDR2 sequences are MNHNS and SASEGT. Deletions cut 2 bases from V and 7 bases from J, with 15 bases between. There are 15 residues in the CDR3.

This clone was recorded once. The chain has TRBV27 and TRBJ2-1, with D maybe TRBD1 (6 bases). CDR1 is MNHEY and CDR2 is SMNVEV in the germline V gene (reference sequence). The CDR3 is 12 residues long. V shed 4 bases and J shed 8 bases, with 9 bases lying between them. The CDR3 protein is CASSSQGYEQFF. The CDR3 bases are TGTGCCAGCAGTTCACAGGGCTATGAGCAGTTCTTC.

The rearrangement joins TRBV11-3 to TRBJ2-1; D is perhaps TRBD2 (6 bases). The V end was cut by 5 bases, the J end by 5 bases, with 19 bases between. Germline CDR1 reads SGHNT; CDR2 reads YENEEA. There are 16 residues in the CDR3. CDR3 protein: CASSPGGIRSHNEQFF. The CDR3 DNA reads TGTGCCAGCAGCCCCGGGGGAATCCGGTCCCACAATGAGCAGTTCTTC.

The CDR3: CASSLTGSEETQYF. CDR3 bases: TGTGCCAGCAGCTTAACAGGGAGTGAGGAGACCCAGTACTTC. The V gene is TRBV5-4, the J gene TRBJ2-5, with D maybe TRBD1 (6 bases). The CDR3 has 14 residues. Deletions cut 2 bases from V and 5 bases from J, with 13 bases between. Germline V gives CDR1 SGHNT, CDR2 YYREEE (reference sequence).

This chain joins TRBV11-2 and TRBJ1-4, with 10 bases aligning to TRBD1. Germline CDR1 reads SGHAT; CDR2 reads FQNNGV. This CDR3 comprises 16 residues. J lost 7 bases, V lost 5 bases, and 10 bases had no gene match. For the CDR3, the DNA is TGTGCCAGCAGCCCCGCCCGACAGGGGGCTTTTGAAAAACTGTTTTTT. Protein sequence: CASSPARQGAFEKLFF.

This clone was recorded once. The V call is TRBV10-1, the J call TRBJ1-5; tentatively, D is TRBD1 (5 bases). The V and J ends lost 6 bases and 7 bases respectively, with 13 bases between them. Germline assignment: CDR1 WNHNN and CDR2 SYGVQD (reference sequence). This CDR3 comprises 13 residues. The CDR3: CASSRELGQPQHF. Here the CDR3 DNA reads TGCGCCAGCAGCAGGGAACTCGGGCAGCCCCAGCATTTT.

For this clone: One junction end disagrees with the germline gene, perhaps due to a read error. This sequence joins TRBV18 and TRBJ1-4; no clear D. CDR1 and CDR2 (germline): KGHSH, LQKENI. This CDR3 is 13 amino acids long. CDR3 in amino acids: CAGSPPEVWKLFF. CDR3 coding DNA: TGTGCCGGCTCACCCCCGGAGGTATGGAAACTGTTTTTT.

This chain uses TRBV5-1 with TRBJ1-6; 7 nucleotides align to TRBD1. Trimming cost V 2 bases and J 7 bases; bases outside gene matches: 6. The CDR3 is 15 amino acids. Germline V gives CDR1 SGHRS, CDR2 YFSETQ. The CDR3 spells CASSLTGTDNSPLHF. CDR3 nucleotide sequence: TGCGCCAGCAGCTTAACCGGGACAGACAATTCACCCCTCCACTTT.

About this clone: The sample carries other DNA sequences with the same CDR3. The gene calls are TRBV6-5 and TRBJ2-3; 7 positions match TRBD2. Germline lookup yields CDR1 MNHEY and CDR2 SVGAGI. CDR3 length equals 15 residues. The junction had 9 bases not matched to a gene; V was cut back by 5 bases and J by 4 bases. Here the CDR3 reads CASSRLAGGPDTQYF. Written as DNA, the CDR3 is TGTGCCAGCAGTCGACTAGCCGGGGGTCCAGATACGCAGTATTTT.

This clone was detected a few times. This chain connects TRBV3-1 (or the pseudogene TRBV3-2) to TRBJ1-2; D remains ambiguous. V shed 1 base and J shed 8 bases, with 11 bases lying between them. CDR1 LGHDT and CDR2 YNNKEL come from the germline V gene (reference sequence). The CDR3 is made up of 13 amino acids. DNA of the CDR3: TGTGCCAGCAGCCAAGCGTACCCTATGGGCTACACCTTC. Protein product: CASSQAYPMGYTF.

The V and J genes are TRBV19 and TRBJ2-1, with 11 nucleotides matching TRBD2. V lost 4 bases and J lost 7; bases outside the gene matches: 9. CDR3 length equals 16 residues. Per the germline V gene, CDR1 is LNHDA and CDR2 is SQIVND (reference sequence). CDR3 loop: CASSTALAGGRNEQFF. CDR3 coding DNA: TGTGCCAGTAGTACCGCCTTAGCGGGGGGGAGGAATGAGCAGTTCTTC.

This clone has just one count. The chain joins TRBV7-8 to TRBJ1-3; D remains ambiguous. Trimming removed 2 bases at V and 1 base at J, with 21 bases between. The CDR3 sequence is 19 residues long. Germline CDR1 reads SGHVS; CDR2 reads FQNEAQ. CDR3 DNA: TGTGCCAGCAGCTTATCGGAGGGAAGGGAAGATGGGTCTGGAAACACCATATATTTT. Its protein is CASSLSEGREDGSGNTIYF.

The table lists this clone with a few counts. This sequence joins TRBV3-1 (or the pseudogene TRBV3-2) and TRBJ2-7, with D possibly being TRBD2 (6 bases). V was cut by 2 bases and J by 6 bases, with 14 bases left in between. The CDR3 is 14 residues long. The germline CDR1 and CDR2 sequences are LGHDT and YNNKEL (reference sequence). The CDR3 nucleotides are TGTGCCAGCAGCCAATCAGGAGGGCGGACCGAGCAGTACTTC. It specifies CASSQSGGRTEQYF.

The chain uses TRBV7-9 and TRBJ1-5, with 7 bases that match TRBD1. From germline, CDR1 is SEHNR and CDR2 FQNEAQ (reference sequence). The CDR3 sequence is 13 residues long. The junction had 6 bases not matched to a gene; V was cut back by 8 bases and J by 5 bases. The CDR3 nucleotides are TGTGCCAGCCGGACAGGCGGGTATCAGCCCCAGCATTTT. It yields the protein CASRTGGYQPQHF.

This sequence joins TRBV5-1 and TRBJ2-7, with 8 bases fitting TRBD2. The CDR3 extends over 15 amino acids. The junction had 9 bases not matched to a gene; V was cut back by 3 bases and J by 4 bases. Germline CDR1 is SGHRS and CDR2 is YFSETQ. This CDR3 reads CASSSEVAGMYEQYF. In DNA, the CDR3 is TGCGCCAGCAGCTCTGAGGTAGCGGGGATGTACGAGCAGTACTTC.

V is TRBV5-4 and J is TRBJ2-7, with TRBD2 matching 10 bases. The CDR3 sequence is 14 residues long. V shed 4 bases, J shed 3 bases, and the junction held 4 bases outside the gene matches. CDR1 and CDR2 (germline): SGHNT, YYREEE (reference sequence). The DNA for the CDR3 is TGTGCCAGCAGCGATAGCGGGGGGAACTACGAGCAGTACTTC. This encodes CASSDSGGNYEQYF.

V and J are TRBV7-8 and TRBJ1-1; D uncertain. This CDR3 is built from 13 residues. The V and J ends lost 4 bases and 3 bases respectively, with 9 bases between them. From germline, CDR1 is SGHVS and CDR2 FQNEAQ. CDR3 amino acids: CASSSHMDTEAFF. For the CDR3, the DNA is TGTGCCAGCAGCTCACACATGGACACTGAAGCTTTCTTT.

Notes on this clone: The same CDR3 can be traced to other DNA sequences in this sample. The V and J genes are TRBV19 and TRBJ1-5, with 8 positions matching TRBD1. This CDR3 comprises 12 residues. CDR1 and CDR2 from the germline V gene are LNHDA and SQIVND (reference sequence). V lost 6 bases and J lost 5; bases outside the gene matches: 0. The CDR3: CASRQGDQPQHF. Written as DNA, the CDR3 is TGTGCCAGTAGACAGGGGGATCAGCCCCAGCATTTT. The full variable domain, its missing parts supplied by reference TRBV19 and TRBJ1-5, is DGGITQSPKYLFRKEGQNVTLSCEQNLNHDAMYWYRQDPGQGLRLIYYSQIVNDFQKGDIAEGYSVSREKKESFPLTVTSAQKNPTAFYLCASRQGDQPQHFGDGTRLSIL.

The genes are TRBV12-3 or TRBV12-4 and TRBJ1-5, with D unresolved. The CDR3 totals 13 residues. V was clipped by 3 bases and J by 11 bases, with 14 bases between them. CDR3 bases: TGTGCCAGCAGTTTCGGAGGTAAAGTAACCCAGCATTTT. It translates to CASSFGGKVTQHF.

CDR3 DNA: TGTGCCAGCAGTCGCCGGTCATATGCGAAGTCTGGCTACACCTTC. It encodes CASSRRSYAKSGYTF. The chain carries TRBV3-1 (or the pseudogene TRBV3-2) and TRBJ1-2, with D unresolved. Germline V gives CDR1 LGHDT, CDR2 YNNKEL (reference sequence). V was shortened by 6 bases and J by 7 bases, with 21 bases between the two germline ends. The CDR3 is 15 amino acids.

The genes are TRBV13 and TRBJ1-4; tentative D call: TRBD1 (5 bases). Germline V gene sequence: CDR1 PRHDT, CDR2 FYEKMQ (reference sequence). The CDR3 has 17 amino acids. The V and J ends lost 5 bases and 4 bases respectively, with 20 bases between them. The CDR3 nucleotides are TGTGCCAGCAGCCTCACACAGGCGATGGGCCATAATGAAAAACTGTTTTTT. Translating it yields CASSLTQAMGHNEKLFF.

This clone has a single count. This chain joins TRBV6-5 and TRBJ1-5; D gene ambiguous. Trimming stripped 9 bases from V and 0 bases from J, with 9 bases between. The CDR3 spans 13 residues. CDR1 and CDR2 from the germline V gene are MNHEY and SVGAGI. The CDR3 DNA is TGTGCCAGGGGAGCCAATAGCAATCAGCCCCAGCATTTT. Protein sequence: CARGANSNQPQHF.

V usage is TRBV24-1 and J usage is TRBJ1-1; D perhaps matches TRBD1 (5 bases). This CDR3 has 13 residues. Germline values: CDR1 KGHDR, CDR2 SFDVKD. Trimming stripped 1 base from V and 4 bases from J, with 6 bases between. Here the CDR3 DNA reads TGTGCCACCAGTGATTTCGGGGGCACTGAAGCTTTCTTT. Protein: CATSDFGGTEAFF.

The chain couples TRBV5-4 to TRBJ2-5; D is unresolved. The CDR3 extends over 13 amino acids. Germline V gene sequence: CDR1 SGHNT, CDR2 YYREEE (reference sequence). Trimming cost V 3 bases and J 2 bases, with 8 bases left between them. In DNA, the CDR3 is TGTGCCAGCAGCTCTGCCTATCAAGAGACCCAGTACTTC. Protein: CASSSAYQETQYF.